Shown below are 28 T cell receptor beta chains from a single sample sequenced in a study of blood T cell repertoires in COVID-19. Assay: immunoSEQ multiplex PCR; the TCRdb copy retains only in-frame clones and omits some. The data show about 190,000 clones, with around nine tenths seen just once and less than 3% held by the top ten. The sample comprised peripheral blood. These receptors were obtained from a man in his forties with active or convalescent COVID-19.

The CDR3 DNA is TGTGCCATTAGATGGAACACTGAAGCTTTCTTT. This gives the protein CAIRWNTEAFF. The rearrangement joins TRBV13 to TRBJ1-1; D unclear. Germline CDR1 reads PRHDT; CDR2 reads FYEKMQ (reference sequence). Trimming took off 10 bases at V and 1 base at J, with 7 bases between the two ends. This CDR3 has 11 residues.

V usage is TRBV30 and J usage is TRBJ1-4; D is perhaps TRBD1 (6 bases). CDR1 GTSNPN and CDR2 SVGIG come from the germline V gene (reference sequence). V dropped 0 bases and J dropped 0 bases, with 11 bases sitting between them. The CDR3 is made up of 16 amino acids. CDR3 nucleotide sequence: TGTGCCTGGAGTGTAGGGCGGACAGCAACTAATGAAAAACTGTTTTTT. Translating it yields CAWSVGRTATNEKLFF.

CDR3: CASSLEVRRGSYEQYF. The CDR3 DNA reads TGCGCCAGCAGCTTGGAAGTACGCAGGGGGTCCTACGAGCAGTACTTC. The chain uses TRBV5-1 and TRBJ2-7; TRBD1 agrees at 7 bases. This CDR3 has 16 residues. CDR1 and CDR2 (germline): SGHRS, YFSETQ. The ends lost 0 bases at V and 1 base at J; junction bases unmatched: 7.

The chain employs TRBV4-2 and TRBJ1-2, with D possibly TRBD1 on 5 matching bases. CDR3 length equals 13 residues. Germline values: CDR1 LGHNA, CDR2 YNFKEQ. V was pared by 2 bases and J by 7 bases, with 11 bases between. CDR3 sequence: CASSQSREGGYTF. The CDR3 region has the DNA TGTGCCAGCAGCCAATCCAGGGAAGGTGGCTACACCTTC.

This sequence joins TRBV23-1 and TRBJ2-1, with TRBD2 matching 8 bases. TRBV23-1 is noted as an ORF with a role that remains uncertain. Losses at the gene ends were 3 bases for V and 9 bases for J; bases not matched to a gene: 7. CDR3 length: 14 residues. CDR3 sequence: CASSHLAGPSEQFF. In DNA, the CDR3 is TGCGCCAGCAGTCACCTAGCGGGCCCGAGTGAGCAGTTCTTC.

This clone showed up just a few times. The chain recombines TRBV7-9 with TRBJ1-6; D is uncertain. Germline CDR1 SEHNR, CDR2 FQNEAQ (reference sequence). Trimming took off 5 bases at V and 0 bases at J, with 14 bases between the two ends. The CDR3 spans 17 residues. The CDR3 coding sequence is TGTGCCAGCAGCACTCCTCCCGGGTCCTCCTATAATTCACCCCTCCACTTT. Translated, it gives CASSTPPGSSYNSPLHF.

The chain is built from TRBV7-2 and TRBJ1-4; D is uncertain. CDR1 and CDR2 from the germline V gene are SGHTA and FQGNSA. Trimming shortened V by 5 bases and J by 3 bases, and 13 bases separated the two germline ends. This CDR3 has 15 residues. For the CDR3, the DNA is TGTGCCAGCAGCCCCGGAGGTTTCGCTAATGAAAAACTGTTTTTT. It yields the protein CASSPGGFANEKLFF.

The chain combines TRBV5-1 with TRBJ2-1, with D perhaps TRBD1 (5 bases). The CDR3 has 12 amino acids. Trimming removed 3 bases at V and 10 bases at J, with 11 bases between. Germline V gene sequence: CDR1 SGHRS, CDR2 YFSETQ. CDR3 sequence reads: CASSSGHPEQFF. In nucleotides, the CDR3 is TGCGCCAGCAGCTCTGGACATCCAGAGCAGTTCTTC.

The V call is TRBV28, the J call TRBJ2-3; D might be TRBD2 (6 bases). The CDR3 runs to 15 residues. V lost 5 bases to trimming and J lost 5 bases, with 17 bases between them. Germline V gives CDR1 MDHEN, CDR2 SYDVKM. CDR3 region: CASSRLNGGLDTQYF. In DNA form, the CDR3 reads TGTGCCAGCAGTAGACTAAACGGGGGTTTAGATACGCAGTATTTT.

V gene TRBV10-3 combines with J gene TRBJ2-3, with D tentatively TRBD2 (6 bases). CDR1 is ENHRY, CDR2 SYGVKD, per germline. The CDR3 totals 14 residues. Trimming removed 7 bases from V and 0 bases from J, with 11 bases in between. The DNA of the CDR3 is TGTGCCATCAATGGCGGGGTAAGCACAGATACGCAGTATTTT. Translation: CAINGGVSTDTQYF.

The chain couples TRBV6-6 to TRBJ1-2, with a possible D match to TRBD1 (5 bases). The CDR3 totals 12 residues. The germline V gene has CDR1 MNHNY and CDR2 SVGAGI (reference sequence). V lost 6 bases and J lost 6, with 11 bases in between. The CDR3: CASSRSRDGYTF. CDR3 nucleotides: TGTGCCAGCAGCCGTAGCAGGGATGGCTACACCTTC.

This rearrangement joins TRBV7-6 to TRBJ2-2; TRBD2 agrees at 10 bases. The CDR3 is 15 amino acids. Trimming took 4 bases from V and 4 from J; bases not matched to a gene: 3. Germline V CDR1 and CDR2: SGHVS, FNYEAQ. CDR3 sequence (DNA): TGTGCCAGCAGCTCCGAGCGGGGGGGCACCGGGGAGCTGTTTTTT. Its protein is CASSSERGGTGELFF.

The chain joins TRBV6-6 to TRBJ2-7; D is ambiguous. The CDR3 totals 12 residues. The V end lost 4 bases, the J end lost 3 bases, and 7 bases lay between the germline ends. Germline V gene lookup returns CDR1 MNHNY and CDR2 SVGAGI (reference sequence). Written as DNA, the CDR3 is TGTGCCAGCAGTTTCACTGACTACGAGCAGTACTTC. It specifies CASSFTDYEQYF.

The chain employs TRBV3-1 (or the pseudogene TRBV3-2) and TRBJ2-2; 8 bases are shared with TRBD2. The CDR3 length is 22 residues. Germline CDR1 reads LGHDT; CDR2 reads YNNKEL (reference sequence). V trimming: 4 bases; J trimming: 6 bases; junction bases outside the gene matches: 28. DNA for the CDR3: TGTGCCAGCAGCCCCGCACTACCACTCCTTTCCTCGCGGGGGGAGGGGGCCGGGGAGCTGTTTTTT. Translated: CASSPALPLLSSRGEGAGELFF.

V usage is TRBV6-4 and J usage is TRBJ2-3, with D possibly being TRBD1 (5 bases). Germline values: CDR1 MRHNA, CDR2 SNTAGT. This CDR3 has 14 amino acids. V gave up 3 bases and J gave up 4 bases, with 11 bases separating them. CDR3 amino acids: CASSEGASPDTQYF. CDR3 nucleotide sequence: TGTGCCAGCAGTGAAGGGGCTTCTCCAGATACGCAGTATTTT.

The genes are TRBV10-3 and TRBJ1-2, with no clear D. Trimming removed 0 bases from V and 0 bases from J, with 14 bases in between. The CDR3 runs 17 residues. Germline CDR1 reads ENHRY; CDR2 reads SYGVKD. In nucleotides, the CDR3 is TGTGCCATCAGTGAGTCTTTCCAGACTTCACCTAACTATGGCTACACCTTC. This translates into CAISESFQTSPNYGYTF.

This chain joins TRBV11-2 and TRBJ2-5; D perhaps matches TRBD2 (6 bases). Germline CDR1 SGHAT, CDR2 FQNNGV. The CDR3 length is 13 residues. Trimming cost V 5 bases and J 4 bases, with 11 bases left between them. The CDR3 protein is CASSPGGRETQYF. In DNA, the CDR3 is TGTGCCAGCAGCCCCGGGGGTCGAGAGACCCAGTACTTC.

J is TRBJ1-5 and V is TRBV7-9; D perhaps matches TRBD1 (5 bases). Germline CDR1 reads SEHNR; CDR2 reads FQNEAQ (reference sequence). The CDR3 is 14 amino acids. V was clipped by 4 bases and J by 3 bases, with 10 bases between them. CDR3 in DNA: TGTGCCAGCAGCTCCCAGGGTGCCAATCAGCCCCAGCATTTT. This encodes CASSSQGANQPQHF.

This sequence joins TRBV5-5 and TRBJ2-1, with D perhaps matching TRBD1 (6 bases). The CDR3 length is 14 residues. V lost 0 bases and J 8 bases, leaving 12 bases between the germline ends. Germline V gene sequence: CDR1 SGHKS, CDR2 YYEKEE (reference sequence). CDR3 sequence: CASSLVQGKDEQFF. As DNA, the CDR3 is TGTGCCAGCAGCTTGGTCCAGGGGAAGGATGAGCAGTTCTTC.

The chain links TRBV18 to TRBJ2-1, with 11 bases fitting TRBD2. This CDR3 comprises 16 residues. Germline-derived CDR1 and CDR2 are KGHSH and LQKENI. V was clipped by 0 bases and J by 6 bases; unmatched bases: 4. As DNA, the CDR3 is TGTGCCAGCTCACCACCTGTTAGCGGGGGGGGCAATGAGCAGTTCTTC. As protein: CASSPPVSGGGNEQFF.

The chain links TRBV5-5 to TRBJ2-7; 7 bases are shared with TRBD2. Germline V lookup: CDR1 SGHKS, CDR2 YYEKEE (reference sequence). The J segment lost 6 bases and the V segment lost 5 bases, leaving 14 bases of the junction unmatched. This CDR3 comprises 15 residues. CDR3 residues: CASRGAWSGAAEQYF. The CDR3 nucleotides are TGTGCCAGCAGGGGTGCATGGAGCGGGGCAGCCGAGCAGTACTTC.

The chain recombines TRBV27 with TRBJ1-3; tentatively, D is TRBD1 (5 bases). With 8 bases removed from V and 0 bases from J, the gap between germline ends came to 8 bases. The germline V gene encodes CDR1 MNHEY and CDR2 SMNVEV (reference sequence). The CDR3 is 13 residues long. CDR3 region: CASWGGSGNTIYF. The CDR3 bases are TGTGCCAGCTGGGGCGGCTCTGGAAACACCATATATTTT.

The J gene is TRBJ2-3, the V gene TRBV6-2 or TRBV6-3; 7 bases are a match to TRBD2. Germline-derived CDR1 and CDR2 are MNHEY and SVGEGT. V gave up 6 bases and J gave up 4 bases; unmatched junction bases: 16. This CDR3 has 17 amino acids. Here the CDR3 DNA reads TGTGCCAGCAGCCAAGGGTTGCGGGGGAACGAAGCAGATACGCAGTATTTT. Its translation: CASSQGLRGNEADTQYF.

The chain combines TRBV3-1 (or the pseudogene TRBV3-2) with TRBJ2-1; D is possibly TRBD1 (6 bases). Germline loops: CDR1 LGHDT, CDR2 YNNKEL (reference sequence). V shed 0 bases and J shed 4 bases, with 7 bases lying between them. CDR3 length equals 14 residues. CDR3 sequence reads: CASSQEGGYNEQFF. CDR3 coding DNA: TGTGCCAGCAGCCAAGAAGGGGGTTACAATGAGCAGTTCTTC.

The CDR3 bases are TGTGCCAGCATGCGGACTAGAGGAGGGGATACGCAGTATTTT. Amino acids: CASMRTRGGDTQYF. The chain couples TRBV28 to TRBJ2-3; TRBD2 matches 7 bases. With 7 bases clipped from V and 6 bases from J, the junction kept 10 bases outside the gene matches. This CDR3 has 14 residues. The V gene's germline CDR1 is MDHEN and CDR2 SYDVKM.

The chain uses TRBV15 and TRBJ2-7; possibly TRBD2 for D (5 bases). Germline values: CDR1 LNHNV, CDR2 YYDKDF (reference sequence). This CDR3 is built from 13 residues. Trimming took off 1 base at V and 3 bases at J, with 7 bases between the two ends. The CDR3 coding sequence is TGTGCCACCAGCAGAGTAACTAGCTACGAGCAGTACTTC. This gives the protein CATSRVTSYEQYF.

V and J are TRBV15 and TRBJ2-1; 8 nucleotides align to TRBD2. V lost 0 bases and J lost 9; bases outside the gene matches: 13. This CDR3 comprises 17 residues. The germline V gene has CDR1 LNHNV and CDR2 YYDKDF (reference sequence). CDR3 DNA sequence: TGTGCCACCAGCAGAGATTACAGCGGGGGCGGGGTCAGTGAGCAGTTCTTC. Translating gives CATSRDYSGGGVSEQFF.

J is TRBJ2-7 and V is TRBV4-1; weak D call: TRBD1 (6 bases). The germline gives CDR1 MGHRA, CDR2 YSYEKL. This CDR3 is 15 amino acids long. The V end lost 0 bases, the J end lost 3 bases, and 12 bases lay between the germline ends. The CDR3 is CASSQDPPGDYEQYF. CDR3 nucleotides: TGCGCCAGCAGCCAAGATCCCCCAGGGGACTACGAGCAGTACTTC.